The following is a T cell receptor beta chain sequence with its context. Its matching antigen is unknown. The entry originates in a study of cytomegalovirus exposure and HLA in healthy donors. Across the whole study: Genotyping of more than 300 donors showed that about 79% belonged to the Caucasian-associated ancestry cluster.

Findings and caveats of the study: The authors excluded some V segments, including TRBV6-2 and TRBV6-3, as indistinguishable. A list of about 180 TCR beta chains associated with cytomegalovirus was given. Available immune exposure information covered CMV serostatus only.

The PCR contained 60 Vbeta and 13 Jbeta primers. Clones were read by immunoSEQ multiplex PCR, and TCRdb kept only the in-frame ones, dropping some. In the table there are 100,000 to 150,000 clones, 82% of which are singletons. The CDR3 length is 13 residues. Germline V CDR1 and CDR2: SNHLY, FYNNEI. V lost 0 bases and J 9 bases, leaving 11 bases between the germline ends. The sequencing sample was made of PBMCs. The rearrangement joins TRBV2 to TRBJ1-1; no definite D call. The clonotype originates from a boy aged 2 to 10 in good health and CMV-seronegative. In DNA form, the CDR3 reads TGTGCCAGCAGTGAAGCGGGAGGGAGGCAAGCTTTCTTT. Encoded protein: CASSEAGGRQAFF.